The 10 T cell receptor beta chains in this list originate from one sample, sequenced in a study of molecular identifiers for immune sequencing clone quantification (dated 2018 in TCRdb). Library prep was done by PCR. The listed sequencing device is Illumina HiSeq 4000. Clones were called with MiXCR by TCRdb after fastp trimmed the public reads at Q25, and only in-frame beta chains were retained. Rows are unified per CDR3 protein, each entry keeping the most common DNA and genes. The sample table holds hundreds of thousands of distinct CDR3 sequences, of which about a fifth were seen once. The ten largest clones represent approximately 0.83% of the sample. Sequenced: naive CD8+ T cells from blood, with Jurkat cell RNA spiked in. The sample's cell subset or site, from its label and the paper: FACS-sorted CD8+CD4-CCR7+CD45RA+ naive T cells. Receptor source: a human donor in good health. Some libraries in this study had Jurkat cell RNA spiked in.

This clonotype occurred a few times. The chain has TRBV20-1 and TRBJ2-7, with 10 bases matching TRBD2. This CDR3 has 17 residues. Germline V gives CDR1 DFQATT, CDR2 SNEGSKA (reference sequence). V lost 0 bases to trimming and J lost 2 bases; unmatched junction nucleotides: 10. CDR3 nucleotide sequence: TGCAGTGCTAGAGATGCCCTAGCGGGAGTGAATCCCTACGAGCAGTACTTC. It is translated as CSARDALAGVNPYEQYF.

This clonotype was recorded a few times. The chain links TRBV19 to TRBJ1-5; D is ambiguous. The CDR3 extends over 15 amino acids. With 9 bases removed from V and 5 bases from J, the gap between germline ends came to 20 bases. Germline V gives CDR1 LNHDA, CDR2 SQIVND (reference sequence). CDR3 coding DNA: TGTGCCAGCCGGGTTACCTACTCCTTCGATCAGCCCCAGCATTTT. Translated, it gives CASRVTYSFDQPQHF.

In the case of this clonotype: Being one base from a much bigger clone, this may be a read error. The genes are TRBV23-1 and TRBJ1-4; a possible D gene is TRBD1 (5 bases). TRBV23-1 is annotated as an ORF whose role is uncertain. The CDR3 runs to 18 residues. CDR3 bases: TGCGCCAGCAGTCAAATAGGACAATCGGAAGCAACTAATGAAGAACTGTTTTTT. It encodes CASSQIGQSEATNEELFF.

This clonotype was counted at least ten times. V gene TRBV2 combines with J gene TRBJ2-7, with 7 bases matching TRBD1. With 8 bases clipped from V and 1 base from J, the junction kept 8 bases outside the gene matches. CDR3 length: 14 amino acids. Germline V lookup: CDR1 SNHLY, CDR2 FYNNEI. CDR3 DNA: TGTGCCAGCTCCGAGGGGGCGCGATCCTACGAGCAGTACTTC. Protein: CASSEGARSYEQYF.

The chain has TRBV27 and TRBJ1-6; no reliable D call. Germline V lookup: CDR1 MNHEY, CDR2 SMNVEV (reference sequence). V lost 2 bases and J lost 0, with 11 bases in between. The CDR3 length is 17 residues. The CDR3 nucleotides read TGTGCCAGCAGTTTAATGGGATCGAGCTCCTATAATTCACCCCTCCACTTT. Its translation: CASSLMGSSSYNSPLHF.

Only one count was recorded for this clonotype. The junction departs from germline at one end; a sequencing error may be responsible. The chain is built from TRBV12-5 and TRBJ2-5, with D unclear. The CDR3 covers 14 residues. Germline V gene lookup returns CDR1 LGHNT and CDR2 FRNRAP. The CDR3 sequence: CASGPGYGQETQHF. In nucleotides, the CDR3 is TGTGCTAGTGGTCCCGGTTACGGGCAAGAGACCCAGCACTTC.

This clonotype was detected ten times or more. The chain is built from TRBV20-1 and TRBJ2-3, with D unresolved. The CDR3 consists of 15 residues. CDR1 is DFQATT, CDR2 SNEGSKA, per germline (reference sequence). Trimming removed 1 base from V and 2 bases from J, with 13 bases in between. The CDR3 nucleotides are TGCAGTGCTAGAGTTCCGGAACGTACCACAGATACGCAGTATTTT. Protein product: CSARVPERTTDTQYF.

The chain employs TRBV28 and TRBJ2-7; a weak D match, TRBD2 (5 bases). Germline V lookup: CDR1 MDHEN, CDR2 SYDVKM. The length of the CDR3 is 13 residues. V was pared by 6 bases and J by 1 base, with 10 bases between. CDR3 sequence reads: CASRKLVSYEQYF. For the CDR3, the DNA is TGTGCCAGCAGAAAACTAGTGTCCTACGAGCAGTACTTC.

About this clonotype: The junction departs from the called germline gene at one end, perhaps through a read error. The chain employs TRBV2 and TRBJ1-3; D is unclear. The CDR3 has 15 amino acids. The V gene's germline CDR1 is SNHLY and CDR2 FYNNEI. The DNA for the CDR3 is TGTGCCAGCAGTGATTACACCTTCTCTGGAAACGCCATATATTTT. Protein product: CASSDYTFSGNAIYF.

There are many counts of this clonotype. Because the CDR3's place on the DNA is in doubt, the DNA is left out and the CDR3 is given as listed by TCRdb. The chain is built from TRBV2 and TRBJ1-5; no DNA check was done on the table's D call, TRBD1. The CDR3 region is 15 residues in length, termini included. Looked up from germline, CDR1 is SNHLY and CDR2 is FYNNEI. This CDR3 is CASILGQGSNQPQHF.